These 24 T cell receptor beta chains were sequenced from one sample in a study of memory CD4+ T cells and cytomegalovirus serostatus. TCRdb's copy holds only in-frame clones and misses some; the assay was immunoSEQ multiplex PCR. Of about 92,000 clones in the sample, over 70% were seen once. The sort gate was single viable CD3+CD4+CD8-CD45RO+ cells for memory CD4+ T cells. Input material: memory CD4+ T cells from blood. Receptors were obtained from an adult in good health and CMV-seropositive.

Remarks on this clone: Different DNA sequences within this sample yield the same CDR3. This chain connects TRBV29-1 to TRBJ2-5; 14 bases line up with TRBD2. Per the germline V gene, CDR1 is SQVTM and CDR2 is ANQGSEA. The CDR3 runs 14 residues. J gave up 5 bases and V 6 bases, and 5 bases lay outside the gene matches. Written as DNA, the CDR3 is TGCAGCGTCGCCGGGACTAGCGGGAGTGAGACCCAGTACTTC. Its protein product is CSVAGTSGSETQYF. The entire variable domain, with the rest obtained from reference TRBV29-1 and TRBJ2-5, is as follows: SAVISQKPSRDICQRGTSLTIQCQVDSQVTMMFWYRQQPGQSLTLIATANQGSEATYESGFVIDKFPISRPNLTFSTLTVSNMSPEDSSIYLCSVAGTSGSETQYFGPGTRLLVL.

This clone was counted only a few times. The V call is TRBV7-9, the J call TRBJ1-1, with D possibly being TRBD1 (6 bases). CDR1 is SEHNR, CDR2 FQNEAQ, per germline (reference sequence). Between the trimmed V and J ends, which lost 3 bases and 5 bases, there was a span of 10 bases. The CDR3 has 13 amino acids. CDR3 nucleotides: TGTGCCAGCAGCTTGTACAGGGAGACTGAAGCTTTCTTT. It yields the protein CASSLYRETEAFF.

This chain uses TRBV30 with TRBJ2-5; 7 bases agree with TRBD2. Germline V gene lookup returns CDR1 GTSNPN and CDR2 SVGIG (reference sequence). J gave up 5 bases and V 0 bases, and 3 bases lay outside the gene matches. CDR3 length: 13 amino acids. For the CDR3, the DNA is TGTGCCTGGAGTGTTGGGCGGGAGGAGACCCAGTACTTC. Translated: CAWSVGREETQYF.

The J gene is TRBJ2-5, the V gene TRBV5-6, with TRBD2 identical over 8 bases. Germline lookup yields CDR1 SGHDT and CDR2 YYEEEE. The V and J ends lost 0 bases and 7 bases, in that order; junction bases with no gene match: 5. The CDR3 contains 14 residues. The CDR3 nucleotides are TGTGCCAGCAGCTTGGCGCTAGCGGGCCTGACCCAGTACTTC. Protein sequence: CASSLALAGLTQYF.

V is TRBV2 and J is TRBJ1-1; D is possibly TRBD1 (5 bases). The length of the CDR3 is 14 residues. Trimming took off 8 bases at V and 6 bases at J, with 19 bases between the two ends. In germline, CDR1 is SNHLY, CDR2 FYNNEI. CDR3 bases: TGTGCCAGCGAGACGGTGGGGGGTAGCTCTGAAGCTTTCTTT. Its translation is CASETVGGSSEAFF.

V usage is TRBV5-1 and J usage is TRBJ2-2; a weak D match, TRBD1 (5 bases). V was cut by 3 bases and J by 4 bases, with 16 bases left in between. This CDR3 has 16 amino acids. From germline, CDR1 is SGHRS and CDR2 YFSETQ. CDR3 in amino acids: CASSSNTGASTGELFF. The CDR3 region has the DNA TGCGCCAGCAGCTCGAACACAGGCGCGAGCACCGGGGAGCTGTTTTTT.

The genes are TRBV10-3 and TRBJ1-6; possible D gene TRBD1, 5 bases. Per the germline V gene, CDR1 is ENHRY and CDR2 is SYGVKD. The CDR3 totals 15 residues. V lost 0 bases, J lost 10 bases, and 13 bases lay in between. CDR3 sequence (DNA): TGTGCCATCAGTGAGTCGATAGGGGACGGATCACCCCTCCACTTT. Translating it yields CAISESIGDGSPLHF.

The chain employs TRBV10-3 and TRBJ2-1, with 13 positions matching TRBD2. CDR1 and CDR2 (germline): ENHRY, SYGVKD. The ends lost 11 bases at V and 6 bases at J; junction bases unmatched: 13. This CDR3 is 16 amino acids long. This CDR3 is CASGLAGVEGSNEQFF. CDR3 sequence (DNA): TGTGCCTCCGGACTAGCGGGAGTAGAGGGGTCCAATGAGCAGTTCTTC.

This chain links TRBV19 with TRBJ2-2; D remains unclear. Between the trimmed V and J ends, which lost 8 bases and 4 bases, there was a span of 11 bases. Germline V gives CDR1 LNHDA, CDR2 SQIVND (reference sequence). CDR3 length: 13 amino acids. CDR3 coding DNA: TGTGCCAGTCCGAACCGGTTCACCGGGGAGCTGTTTTTT. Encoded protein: CASPNRFTGELFF.

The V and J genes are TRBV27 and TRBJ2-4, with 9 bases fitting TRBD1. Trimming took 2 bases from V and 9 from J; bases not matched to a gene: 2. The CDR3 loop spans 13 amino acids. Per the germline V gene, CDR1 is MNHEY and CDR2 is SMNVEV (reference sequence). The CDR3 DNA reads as TGTGCCAGCAGTTTAAGACAGGGGGTCATTCAGTACTTC. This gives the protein CASSLRQGVIQYF.

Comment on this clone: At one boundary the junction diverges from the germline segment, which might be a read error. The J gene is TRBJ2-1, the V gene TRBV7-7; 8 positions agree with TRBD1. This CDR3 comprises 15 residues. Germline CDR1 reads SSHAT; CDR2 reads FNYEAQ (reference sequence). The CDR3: CASSSGQGSYNEQFF. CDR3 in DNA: TGTGCTAGCAGCTCCGGACAGGGCTCCTACAATGAGCAGTTCTTC.

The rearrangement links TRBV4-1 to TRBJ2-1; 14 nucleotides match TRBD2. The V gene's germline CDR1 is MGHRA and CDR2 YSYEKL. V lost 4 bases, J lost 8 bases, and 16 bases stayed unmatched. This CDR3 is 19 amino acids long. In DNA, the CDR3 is TGCGCCAGCAGCCTCCGTGAGCCTTTCGGGACTAGCGGGAGTTATGAGCAGTTCTTC. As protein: CASSLREPFGTSGSYEQFF.

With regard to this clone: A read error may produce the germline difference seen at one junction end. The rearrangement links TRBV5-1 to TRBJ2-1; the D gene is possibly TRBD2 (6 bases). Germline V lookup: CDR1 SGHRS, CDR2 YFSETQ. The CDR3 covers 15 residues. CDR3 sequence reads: CASRLGGDSYNEQFF. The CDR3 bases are TGCGCCAGCAGATTGGGAGGCGATAGTTACAATGAGCAGTTCTTC.

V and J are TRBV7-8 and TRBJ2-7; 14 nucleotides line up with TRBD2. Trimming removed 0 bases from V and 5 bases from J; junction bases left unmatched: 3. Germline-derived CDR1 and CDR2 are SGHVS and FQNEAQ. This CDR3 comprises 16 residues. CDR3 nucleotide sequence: TGTGCCAGCAGCTTAGCGTCGACTAGCGGGAGGGACGAGCAGTACTTC. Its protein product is CASSLASTSGRDEQYF.

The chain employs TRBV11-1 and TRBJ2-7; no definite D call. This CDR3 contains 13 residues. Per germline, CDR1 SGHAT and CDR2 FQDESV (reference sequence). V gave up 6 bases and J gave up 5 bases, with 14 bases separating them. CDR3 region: CASRGPVEDEQYF. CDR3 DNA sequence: TGTGCCAGCAGAGGGCCCGTTGAAGACGAGCAGTACTTC.

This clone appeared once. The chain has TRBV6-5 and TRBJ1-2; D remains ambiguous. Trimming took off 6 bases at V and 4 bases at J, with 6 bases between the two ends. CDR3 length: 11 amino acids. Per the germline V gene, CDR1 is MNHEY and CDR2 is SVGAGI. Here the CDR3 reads CASRERYGYTF. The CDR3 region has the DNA TGTGCCAGCAGGGAACGCTATGGCTACACCTTC.

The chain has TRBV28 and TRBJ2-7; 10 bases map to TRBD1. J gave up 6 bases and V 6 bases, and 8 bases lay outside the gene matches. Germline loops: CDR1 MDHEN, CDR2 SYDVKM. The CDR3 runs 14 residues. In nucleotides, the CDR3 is TGTGCCAGCAGGTCCCCGGACAGGGGGTTCGAGCAGTACTTC. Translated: CASRSPDRGFEQYF.

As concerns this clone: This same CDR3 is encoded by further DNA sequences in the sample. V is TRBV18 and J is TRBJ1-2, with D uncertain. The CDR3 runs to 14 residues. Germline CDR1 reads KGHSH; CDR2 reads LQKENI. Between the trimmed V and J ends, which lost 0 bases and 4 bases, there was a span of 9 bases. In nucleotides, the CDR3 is TGTGCCAGCTCACCACCGTCGGGAACCTATGGCTACACCTTC. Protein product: CASSPPSGTYGYTF.

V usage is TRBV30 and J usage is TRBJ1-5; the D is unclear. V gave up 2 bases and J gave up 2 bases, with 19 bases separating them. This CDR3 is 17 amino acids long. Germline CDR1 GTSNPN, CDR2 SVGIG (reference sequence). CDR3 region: CAWSTRAGIVGNQPQHF. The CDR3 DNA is TGTGCCTGGAGTACAAGGGCGGGTATCGTAGGCAATCAGCCCCAGCATTTT.

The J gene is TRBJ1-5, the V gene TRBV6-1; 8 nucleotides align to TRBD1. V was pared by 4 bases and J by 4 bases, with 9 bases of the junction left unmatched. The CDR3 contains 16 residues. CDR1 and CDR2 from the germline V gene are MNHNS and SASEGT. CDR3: CASSASRDRLNQPQHF. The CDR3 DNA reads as TGTGCCAGCAGTGCTTCAAGGGACAGGCTGAATCAGCCCCAGCATTTT.

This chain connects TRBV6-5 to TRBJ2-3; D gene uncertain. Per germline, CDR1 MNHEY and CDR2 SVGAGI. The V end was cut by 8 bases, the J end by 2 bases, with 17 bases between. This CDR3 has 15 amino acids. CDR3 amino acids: CASLSRTTNTDTQYF. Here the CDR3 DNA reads TGTGCCAGCCTTAGCCGGACGACAAACACAGATACGCAGTATTTT.

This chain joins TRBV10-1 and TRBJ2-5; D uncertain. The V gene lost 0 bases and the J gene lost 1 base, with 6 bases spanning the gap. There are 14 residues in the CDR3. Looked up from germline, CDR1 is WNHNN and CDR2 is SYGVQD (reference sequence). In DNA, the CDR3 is TGCGCCAGCAGTGAGTCGATTAGCCAAGAGACCCAGTACTTC. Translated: CASSESISQETQYF.

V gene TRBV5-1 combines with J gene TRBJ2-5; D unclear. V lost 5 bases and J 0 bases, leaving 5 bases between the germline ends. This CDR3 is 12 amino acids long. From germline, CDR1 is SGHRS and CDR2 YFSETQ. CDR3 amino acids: CASSKNQETQYF. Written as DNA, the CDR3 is TGCGCCAGCAGTAAAAACCAAGAGACCCAGTACTTC.

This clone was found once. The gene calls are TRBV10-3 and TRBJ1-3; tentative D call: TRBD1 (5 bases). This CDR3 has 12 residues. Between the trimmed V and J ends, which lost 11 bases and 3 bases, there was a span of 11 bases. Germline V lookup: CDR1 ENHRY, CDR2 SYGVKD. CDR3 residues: CAAQGYGNTIYF. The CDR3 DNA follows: TGTGCCGCCCAGGGTTATGGAAACACCATATATTTT.